This T cell receptor (beta chain) originates from a study of read filtering for tumor transcriptome and immune sequencing (dated by TCRdb to 2019 to 2021). For the study in its entirety: Of the patients in the cohort, approximately 16 were male and 14 were female, and their mean age was about 69 years, with a range of about 47 to 80. A main aim was a read-filtering strategy for immune repertoire data, specifically whether clonotypes supported by a single read should be removed. Under revised international staging, roughly 8 patients fell into R-ISS I, 15 or so into R-ISS II and 6 or 7 into R-ISS III. Per sample, about 4.05 to 11 million TCR-region mapped reads were obtained with IR-seq, compared with only about 80 to 1273 with RNA-seq. TCR repertoires obtained by targeted immune repertoire sequencing and by bulk whole-transcriptome sequencing performed on the same bone marrow samples were compared. After DNase treatment, whole-transcriptome libraries were prepared using the TruSeq RNA Access Library Prep Kit.

This clonotype was detected many times. It has no known antigen specificity. It has no much larger one-base neighbor in the sample; base qualities were not kept. Bone marrow was sampled from every patient at the time of active disease. Bone marrow mononuclear cells were isolated by Ficoll-Hypaque density gradient centrifugation. CD138-negative cells were obtained by negative selection after labeling with CD138 magnetic microbeads on a MACS separator, removing myeloma plasma cells. Purity of the isolated cells was checked by flow cytometry on an Attune NxT using CD138 antibodies. Total RNA was extracted with TRIzol reagent and quantified with a NanoDrop spectrophotometer. For each patient, paired RNA-seq and IR-seq were run on the CD138-negative bone marrow sample from that patient. General findings and caveats noted by the study authors: Clonotypes were captured by IR-seq at much higher depth and more reliably than by RNA-seq, and smaller IR-seq throughput was sufficient for identification of most shared clonotypes. Single-read clonotypes made up roughly four fifths of clonotypes but 3% to 3.5% of total reads in IR-seq, and approximately 73% of clonotypes and around 45% of reads in RNA-seq. The sorted CD138-negative fraction was a mixed bone marrow immune population, not purified T cells. When single-read clonotypes were removed, the proportions of shared clonotypes in IR-seq and RNA-seq correlated more strongly.

CDR3 length: 16 amino acids, cysteine to phenylalanine. The read is trimmed to its CDR3 DNA, 48 bases read in frame from base 1. From V the trimming removes 4 bases and from J it removes 0 bases, while the gene matches leave 6 bases of the junction unaccounted for. TCR libraries were constructed from roughly 380 ng RNA using the Immunoverse kit, and molecular barcoded adaptors covering alpha/delta and beta/gamma chains were employed. TCR library preparation was performed with the same RNA that was used for transcriptome sequencing. Sequencing of TCR libraries was carried out on an Illumina HiSeq 4000 with 2 x 150 cycles. The authors' pipeline ran thus. MiXCR aligned TCR reads to human V, D, J and C references and assembled the aligned reads into CDR3 clonotypes, with quality filtering and error correction included. Clonotype counts and gene usage diversity were analyzed with the tcR package in R. For inspection of raw mapping reads, RNA-seq reads were mapped by STAR aligner version 2.5.3a onto GRCh37 of the human genome. To test how sequencing depth affected the clonotypes detected, IR-seq fastq files were randomly downsampled with Seqtk 1.3. TCRdb handled the public reads itself, with Q25 trimming in fastp and clone calling in MiXCR, and kept productive beta chains. Entries are consolidated by CDR3 protein sequence, retaining the most common genes and DNA. The V and J calls were determined by TCRdb, not by the authors. The sample yields tens of thousands of distinct CDR3 sequences; around a fifth were counted once. The ten largest clones take up about an eighth of the sample.

The sample taken for sequencing was a population of CD138-negative cells sorted from bone marrow. The cell subset or site label here, explained by the study, means: bone marrow mononuclear cells depleted of CD138+ plasma/myeloma cells by negative magnetic selection. The chain links TRBV12-3 or TRBV12-4 with TRBJ2-1, and 7 junctional nucleotides match TRBD1. The source of this sequence is a donor aged 40 or over with multiple myeloma. Read as DNA, the sequence is TGTGCCAGCAGTTCAAAGGGACAGAGCTCCTACAATGAGCAGTTCTTC. Translated, it gives CASSSKGQSSYNEQFF.